These 6 T cell receptor beta chains came from one sample sequenced in a study of blood T cell repertoires in COVID-19. The table came from immunoSEQ multiplex PCR; TCRdb's copy has only in-frame clones and leaves some out. Of roughly 310,000 clones in the sample, 89% are singletons; the top ten hold around a tenth. The sequenced sample consisted of PBMCs or T cells enriched from blood (not recorded which). These receptors were obtained from a woman in her thirties or forties who had recovered from COVID-19.

The chain couples TRBV4-1 to TRBJ2-7, with 7 bases aligning to TRBD1. Germline lookup yields CDR1 MGHRA and CDR2 YSYEKL. V gave up 0 bases and J gave up 2 bases; unmatched junction bases: 4. The CDR3 is 15 residues long. The CDR3 sequence is CASSQEAGGTYEQYF. The CDR3 nucleotides are TGCGCCAGCAGCCAAGAGGCAGGGGGAACCTACGAGCAGTACTTC.

This sequence joins TRBV5-4 and TRBJ2-1, with a tentative D call TRBD1 (6 bases). CDR3 size: 14 residues. Trimming took off 5 bases at V and 4 bases at J, with 13 bases between the two ends. The germline CDR1 and CDR2 sequences are SGHNT and YYREEE (reference sequence). This CDR3 is CASSGQGLYNEQFF. In nucleotides, the CDR3 is TGTGCCAGCAGTGGGCAGGGGTTGTACAATGAGCAGTTCTTC.

J is TRBJ1-4 and V is TRBV7-2; 7 bases line up with TRBD1. The V segment lost 5 bases and the J segment 2 bases; nucleotides outside the gene matches: 5. The CDR3 loop spans 15 amino acids. CDR1 and CDR2 from the germline V gene are SGHTA and FQGNSA. This CDR3 is CASSRDSRTNEKLFF. CDR3 coding DNA: TGTGCCAGCAGCCGGGACAGTCGGACTAATGAAAAACTGTTTTTT.

The V and J genes are TRBV9 and TRBJ1-2, with D unclear. This CDR3 has 18 residues. Trimming took 6 bases from V and 1 from J, leaving 25 bases between them. Germline V gene data show CDR1 as SGDLS and CDR2 as YYNGEE. The CDR3 here is CASTPQALVNPLNYGYTF. The CDR3 DNA is TGTGCCAGCACCCCGCAGGCGTTAGTCAACCCCCTTAACTATGGCTACACCTTC.

The chain joins TRBV27 to TRBJ1-2; D ambiguous. The CDR3 has 14 amino acids. V lost 4 bases and J 6 bases, leaving 15 bases between the germline ends. Germline V gene lookup returns CDR1 MNHEY and CDR2 SMNVEV (reference sequence). Here the CDR3 reads CASSSAVSPHGYTF. CDR3 nucleotide sequence: TGTGCCAGCAGTTCCGCGGTTTCGCCACATGGCTACACCTTC.

This chain links TRBV5-6 with TRBJ1-2; unclear D gene. The germline V and J ends were trimmed by 4 bases and 8 bases, with 15 bases remaining between them. The CDR3 sequence is 13 residues long. Germline values: CDR1 SGHDT, CDR2 YYEEEE. CDR3 bases: TGTGCCAGCAGCCCCTTACGGGGATTCGGCTACACCTTC. Translating it yields CASSPLRGFGYTF.